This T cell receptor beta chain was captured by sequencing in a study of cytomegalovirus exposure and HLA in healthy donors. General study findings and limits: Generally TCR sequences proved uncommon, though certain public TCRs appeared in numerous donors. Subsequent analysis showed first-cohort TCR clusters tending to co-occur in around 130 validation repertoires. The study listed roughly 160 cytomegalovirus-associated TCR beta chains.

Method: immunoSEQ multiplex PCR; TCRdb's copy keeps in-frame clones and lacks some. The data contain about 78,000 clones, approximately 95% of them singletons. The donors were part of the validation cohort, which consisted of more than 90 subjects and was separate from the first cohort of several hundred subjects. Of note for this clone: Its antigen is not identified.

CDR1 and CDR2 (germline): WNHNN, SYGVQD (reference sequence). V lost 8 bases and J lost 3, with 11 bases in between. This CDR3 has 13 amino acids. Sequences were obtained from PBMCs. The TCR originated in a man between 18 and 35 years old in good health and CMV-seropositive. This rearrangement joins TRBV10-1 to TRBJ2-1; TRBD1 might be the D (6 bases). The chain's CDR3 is CASSPGDYNEQFF. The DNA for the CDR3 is TGCGCCAGCTCGCCAGGGGACTACAATGAGCAGTTCTTC.